This entry lists 26 T cell receptor beta chains sequenced from one sample in a study of T cells of healthy individuals (dated by TCRdb to the late 2010s). Receptors were amplified or captured by 5' RACE. TCRdb names Illumina MiSeq as the instrument used. The public reads were reanalyzed by TCRdb: fastp trimming at Q25, MiXCR alignment, in-frame beta chains only. A single entry per CDR3 protein holds the most common genes and DNA from its merged rows. The sample contains 45,000 to 60,000 distinct CDR3 sequences, roughly 15% of them found a single time. About 16% of the sample goes to the ten largest clones. The source is a human donor in good health.

The table lists this clonotype with a few counts. The chain combines TRBV6-2 or TRBV6-3 with TRBJ1-1, with 9 bases lining up with TRBD1. This CDR3 is built from 14 residues. Germline CDR1 MNHEY, CDR2 SVGEGT. V lost 2 bases and J lost 4; bases outside the gene matches: 2. CDR3 coding DNA: TGTGCCAGCAGTTACGACAGGGGGGGCACTGAAGCTTTCTTT. Its protein product is CASSYDRGGTEAFF.

This clonotype was recorded a few times. The V gene is TRBV10-2, the J gene TRBJ1-1; D is uncertain. Trimming pared 7 bases from V and 4 bases from J, leaving 7 bases between. The germline V gene encodes CDR1 WSHSY and CDR2 SAAADI. This CDR3 comprises 11 residues. CDR3 DNA sequence: TGCGCCAGCATGGACGGCACTGAAGCTTTCTTT. This gives the protein CASMDGTEAFF.

This clonotype was found many times. This chain uses TRBV29-1 with TRBJ2-3, with D tentatively TRBD1 (6 bases). V lost 7 bases and J lost 5, with 22 bases in between. The CDR3 is 15 amino acids. Germline CDR1 and CDR2: SQVTM and ANQGSEA. CDR3 DNA: TGCAGCGGCGGTACTACGACTCTAGGGGGAGATACGCAGTATTTT. Amino acid sequence: CSGGTTTLGGDTQYF.

The J gene is TRBJ1-6, the V gene TRBV12-3 or TRBV12-4; D is undetermined. The V and J ends lost 0 bases and 14 bases respectively, with 11 bases between them. The CDR3 has 13 amino acids. The CDR3 DNA reads as TGTGCCAGCAGTTTAGCGCTTGGCAGGACCCTCCACTTT. Protein product: CASSLALGRTLHF.

V and J are TRBV7-2 and TRBJ2-2; D remains unclear. The CDR3 contains 14 residues. The germline V gene encodes CDR1 SGHTA and CDR2 FQGNSA. Trimming stripped 3 bases from V and 5 bases from J, with 10 bases between. CDR3 region: CASSFGRKTGELFF. CDR3 sequence (DNA): TGTGCCAGCAGCTTTGGCAGGAAGACCGGGGAGCTGTTTTTT.

This clonotype showed up many times. The V call is TRBV4-1, the J call TRBJ2-5; a possible D gene is TRBD2 (6 bases). CDR1 and CDR2 (germline): MGHRA, YSYEKL. Trimming took 6 bases from V and 4 from J, leaving 12 bases between them. This CDR3 has 13 amino acids. The CDR3 loop reads CASRRGHGETQYF. The DNA of the CDR3 is TGCGCCAGCAGGCGGGGCCACGGAGAGACCCAGTACTTC.

This clonotype was counted many times. This chain uses TRBV5-8 with TRBJ1-5; 7 bases line up with TRBD1. The ends lost 1 base at V and 3 bases at J; junction bases unmatched: 7. The germline gives CDR1 SGHTS, CDR2 YDEGEE. This CDR3 has 16 residues. The CDR3 protein is CASSLYGTVNNQPQHF. The CDR3 bases are TGTGCCAGCAGCTTGTACGGGACAGTGAACAATCAGCCCCAGCATTTT.

Only a few counts were recorded for this clonotype. The chain combines TRBV20-1 with TRBJ1-5; 9 bases agree with TRBD1. The CDR3 extends over 17 amino acids. The trim removed 0 bases at V and 3 bases at J, leaving 9 bases unmatched. Germline V gene lookup returns CDR1 DFQATT and CDR2 SNEGSKA (reference sequence). Here the CDR3 DNA reads TGCAGTGCTAGAGATCCTTCGGGACAGGGTAACAATCAGCCCCAGCATTTT. This translates into CSARDPSGQGNNQPQHF.

This clonotype was observed many times. V and J are TRBV20-1 and TRBJ2-4; TRBD1 matches at 7 bases. The trim removed 6 bases at V and 7 bases at J, leaving 6 bases unmatched. Germline assignment: CDR1 DFQATT and CDR2 SNEGSKA (reference sequence). The CDR3 runs to 12 residues. The CDR3 bases are TGCAGTGCAAACAGGGGAACGAACATTCAGTACTTC. Translating gives CSANRGTNIQYF.

The rearrangement links TRBV24-1 to TRBJ2-5; possible D gene TRBD2, 6 bases. The CDR3 is made up of 13 amino acids. The germline gives CDR1 KGHDR, CDR2 SFDVKD. V was cut by 9 bases and J by 4 bases, with 14 bases left in between. This chain's CDR3 is CATEGGVRETQYF. The CDR3 region has the DNA TGTGCCACCGAGGGCGGGGTGCGAGAGACCCAGTACTTC.

The chain employs TRBV5-1 and TRBJ2-7, with 12 bases aligning to TRBD2. The V and J ends lost 4 bases and 5 bases, in that order; junction bases with no gene match: 4. The germline gives CDR1 SGHRS, CDR2 YFSETQ. The CDR3 contains 14 residues. CDR3 sequence (DNA): TGCGCCAGCAGCCGGACTAGCGGGGTCCACGAGCAGTACTTC. It is translated as CASSRTSGVHEQYF.

This clonotype was recorded many times. V usage is TRBV9 and J usage is TRBJ2-2; TRBD2 matches at 13 bases. The CDR3 covers 15 residues. Germline V gives CDR1 SGDLS, CDR2 YYNGEE. V lost 4 bases and J lost 5; bases outside the gene matches: 2. The CDR3 spells CASSPGLAGTGELFF. The CDR3 bases are TGTGCCAGCAGCCCGGGACTAGCGGGGACCGGGGAGCTGTTTTTT.

The chain uses TRBV7-2 and TRBJ2-5, with a weak D call TRBD2 (5 bases). Trimming removed 5 bases at V and 0 bases at J, with 13 bases between. Germline V gives CDR1 SGHTA, CDR2 FQGNSA. The CDR3 has 15 amino acids. The CDR3 reads CASSQGAVYQETQYF. CDR3 coding DNA: TGTGCCAGCAGCCAAGGAGCGGTGTACCAAGAGACCCAGTACTTC.

This clonotype was seen a few times. J is TRBJ2-3 and V is TRBV5-4; 7 nucleotides agree with TRBD2. The V segment lost 4 bases and the J segment 2 bases; nucleotides outside the gene matches: 10. The CDR3 spans 16 residues. Germline V CDR1 and CDR2: SGHNT, YYREEE (reference sequence). The chain's CDR3 is CASSGEAGTNTDTQYF. CDR3 DNA: TGTGCCAGCAGCGGGGAAGCGGGAACTAACACAGATACGCAGTATTTT.

V gene TRBV20-1 combines with J gene TRBJ2-3, with D tentatively TRBD1 (6 bases). The CDR3 has 14 residues. V lost 2 bases and J 1 base, leaving 10 bases between the germline ends. CDR1 DFQATT and CDR2 SNEGSKA come from the germline V gene (reference sequence). The CDR3 spells CSARKGGGTDTQYF. The CDR3 region has the DNA TGCAGTGCTAGAAAAGGGGGAGGCACAGATACGCAGTATTTT.

This clonotype was counted between two and nine times. The chain employs TRBV7-8 and TRBJ1-6; perhaps TRBD1 as D (5 bases). V lost 0 bases and J 9 bases, leaving 12 bases between the germline ends. Germline V gives CDR1 SGHVS, CDR2 FQNEAQ. The length of the CDR3 is 15 residues. CDR3 in DNA: TGTGCCAGCAGCTTAGCCGGCAGGGATGGTTCACCCCTCCACTTT. This sequence encodes CASSLAGRDGSPLHF.

This clonotype was counted a few times. V and J are TRBV2 and TRBJ2-7; 9 bases fit TRBD1. CDR1 and CDR2 from the germline V gene are SNHLY and FYNNEI. J lost 0 bases, V lost 4 bases, and 16 bases had no gene match. This CDR3 region has 19 residues. The CDR3 region is CASSGAGDRVKRSSYEQYF. The CDR3 DNA is TGTGCCAGCAGTGGGGCTGGGGACAGGGTGAAAAGGAGCTCCTACGAGCAGTACTTC.

There are many counts of this clonotype. CDR3 residues: CASSLNLLNTGELFF. In nucleotides, the CDR3 is TGTGCCAGCAGCTTAAATCTCTTGAACACCGGGGAGCTGTTTTTT. This chain joins TRBV7-8 and TRBJ2-2; D ambiguous. CDR1 is SGHVS and CDR2 is FQNEAQ in the germline V gene. This CDR3 is 15 amino acids long. V was cut by 2 bases and J by 1 base, with 8 bases left in between.

The chain recombines TRBV20-1 with TRBJ2-3, with 9 bases that match TRBD2. Germline V gene lookup returns CDR1 DFQATT and CDR2 SNEGSKA (reference sequence). There are 17 residues in the CDR3. With 3 bases clipped from V and 3 bases from J, the junction kept 13 bases outside the gene matches. The CDR3 coding sequence is TGCAGTGCTAGGGACTTTACAGCGGGGGGCCGTACAGATACGCAGTATTTT. Protein sequence: CSARDFTAGGRTDTQYF.

The table lists this clonotype with a few counts. The V call is TRBV20-1, the J call TRBJ1-1, with TRBD1 matching 9 bases. Germline CDR1 and CDR2: DFQATT and SNEGSKA (reference sequence). V lost 6 bases and J lost 4; bases outside the gene matches: 18. The CDR3 loop spans 17 amino acids. The CDR3 region is CSAPTSGTGMRSTEAFF. CDR3 nucleotides: TGCAGTGCCCCTACTAGCGGGACAGGGATGAGAAGCACTGAAGCTTTCTTT.

The chain recombines TRBV5-8 with TRBJ1-5; 8 nucleotides align to TRBD1. V was pared by 1 base and J by 6 bases, with 6 bases of the junction left unmatched. Germline assignment: CDR1 SGHTS and CDR2 YDEGEE. The CDR3 totals 15 residues. DNA of the CDR3: TGTGCCAGCAGCTTGCGGACAGGGCTAGTTCAGCCCCAGCATTTT. Amino acid sequence: CASSLRTGLVQPQHF.

This clonotype was found many times. V usage is TRBV18 and J usage is TRBJ1-2, with D perhaps matching TRBD1 (5 bases). CDR1 is KGHSH and CDR2 is LQKENI in the germline V gene. Trimming took 3 bases from V and 2 from J, leaving 13 bases between them. The CDR3 runs to 15 residues. The CDR3 is CASSPSPDRNYGYTF. For the CDR3, the DNA is TGTGCCAGCTCACCCTCCCCCGACAGAAACTATGGCTACACCTTC.

This rearrangement joins TRBV5-5 to TRBJ2-1; D perhaps matches TRBD1 (6 bases). V was trimmed by 1 base and J by 0 bases, leaving 14 bases between them. Germline assignment: CDR1 SGHKS and CDR2 YYEKEE (reference sequence). The CDR3 loop spans 17 amino acids. The CDR3 DNA reads as TGTGCCAGCAGCTTGTCCGTTACAGGGAGCTCCTACAATGAGCAGTTCTTC. It codes for CASSLSVTGSSYNEQFF.

The rearrangement links TRBV29-1 to TRBJ1-2; a possible D gene is TRBD1 (6 bases). From germline, CDR1 is SQVTM and CDR2 ANQGSEA. The V and J ends lost 3 bases and 4 bases respectively, with 12 bases between them. The CDR3 loop spans 13 amino acids. CDR3 amino acids: CSVDGTGIYGYTF. The CDR3 bases are TGCAGCGTTGACGGAACAGGGATCTATGGCTACACCTTC.

The chain recombines TRBV24-1 with TRBJ2-6; maybe TRBD1 (5 bases). The CDR3 runs 17 residues. The V gene's germline CDR1 is KGHDR and CDR2 SFDVKD. The germline V and J ends were trimmed by 3 bases and 2 bases, with 13 bases remaining between them. The CDR3 sequence: CATSDAQGVPGANVLTF. The CDR3 bases are TGTGCCACCAGTGATGCGCAGGGCGTACCTGGGGCCAACGTCCTGACTTTC.

The sample holds many counts of this clonotype. The CDR3 DNA follows: TGCAGCGTTGAAGAGGGACAGGGGTACTACGAGCAGTACTTC. This sequence encodes CSVEEGQGYYEQYF. The chain has TRBV29-1 and TRBJ2-7; 10 positions match TRBD1. The CDR3 runs to 14 residues. Germline trimming cut 0 bases from V and 3 bases from J; bases unmatched to any gene: 2. Germline lookup yields CDR1 SQVTM and CDR2 ANQGSEA.